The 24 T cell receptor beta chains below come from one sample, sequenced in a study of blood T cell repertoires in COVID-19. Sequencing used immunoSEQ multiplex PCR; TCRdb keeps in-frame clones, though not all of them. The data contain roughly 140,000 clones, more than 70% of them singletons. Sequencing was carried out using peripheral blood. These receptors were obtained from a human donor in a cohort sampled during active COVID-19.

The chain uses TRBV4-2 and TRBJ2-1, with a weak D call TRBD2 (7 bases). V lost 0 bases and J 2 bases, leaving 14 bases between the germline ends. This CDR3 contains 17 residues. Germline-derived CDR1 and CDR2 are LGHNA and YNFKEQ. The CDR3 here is CASSQERRGRTYNEQFF. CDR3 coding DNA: TGTGCCAGCAGCCAAGAGAGGCGGGGGCGGACCTACAATGAGCAGTTCTTC.

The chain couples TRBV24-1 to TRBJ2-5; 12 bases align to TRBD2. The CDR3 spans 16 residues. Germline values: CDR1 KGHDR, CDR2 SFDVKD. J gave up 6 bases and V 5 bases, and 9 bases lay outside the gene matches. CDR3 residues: CATSAETSGGVQTQYF. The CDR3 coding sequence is TGTGCCACCAGTGCCGAGACTAGCGGGGGCGTACAGACCCAGTACTTC.

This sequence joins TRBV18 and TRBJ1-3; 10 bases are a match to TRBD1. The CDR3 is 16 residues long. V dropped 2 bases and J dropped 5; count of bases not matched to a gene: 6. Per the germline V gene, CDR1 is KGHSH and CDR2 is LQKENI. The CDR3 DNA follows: TGTGCCAGCTCACCAATCAGCGACAGGGGGCGAAACACCATATATTTT. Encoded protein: CASSPISDRGRNTIYF.

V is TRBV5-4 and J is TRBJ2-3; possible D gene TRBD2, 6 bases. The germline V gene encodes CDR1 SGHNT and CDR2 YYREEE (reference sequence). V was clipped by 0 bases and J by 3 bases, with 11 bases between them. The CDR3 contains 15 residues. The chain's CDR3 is CASSLGGVGTDTQYF. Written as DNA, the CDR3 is TGTGCCAGCAGCTTGGGGGGGGTCGGGACAGATACGCAGTATTTT.

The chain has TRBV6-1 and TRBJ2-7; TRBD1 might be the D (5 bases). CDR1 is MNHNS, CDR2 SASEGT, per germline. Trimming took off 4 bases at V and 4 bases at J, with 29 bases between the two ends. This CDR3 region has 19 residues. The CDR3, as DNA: TGTGCCAGCAGTGGCCTACAGGTTTTCGGGTTTGGTTCGGGTTACGAGCAGTACTTC. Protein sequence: CASSGLQVFGFGSGYEQYF.

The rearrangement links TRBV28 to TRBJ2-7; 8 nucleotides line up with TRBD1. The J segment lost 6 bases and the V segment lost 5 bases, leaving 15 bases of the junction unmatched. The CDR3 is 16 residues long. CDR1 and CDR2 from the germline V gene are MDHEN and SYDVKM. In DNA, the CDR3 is TGTGCCAGCAGTCTCGGACAGGGAGGTTCATCGGGCGAGCAGTACTTC. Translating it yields CASSLGQGGSSGEQYF.

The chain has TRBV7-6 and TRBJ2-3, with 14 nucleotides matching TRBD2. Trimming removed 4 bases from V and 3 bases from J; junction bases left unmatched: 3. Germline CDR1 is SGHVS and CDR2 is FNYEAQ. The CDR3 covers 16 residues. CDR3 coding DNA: TGTGCCAGCAGCTACGGGACTAGCGGGGGTACAGATACGCAGTATTTT. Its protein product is CASSYGTSGGTDTQYF.

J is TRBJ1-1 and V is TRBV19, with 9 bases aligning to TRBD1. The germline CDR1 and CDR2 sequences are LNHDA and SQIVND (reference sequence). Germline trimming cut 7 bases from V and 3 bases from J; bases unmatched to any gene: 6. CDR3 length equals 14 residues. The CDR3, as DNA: TGTGCCAGTACCCAGACAGGGGGTTACACTGAAGCTTTCTTT. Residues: CASTQTGGYTEAFF.

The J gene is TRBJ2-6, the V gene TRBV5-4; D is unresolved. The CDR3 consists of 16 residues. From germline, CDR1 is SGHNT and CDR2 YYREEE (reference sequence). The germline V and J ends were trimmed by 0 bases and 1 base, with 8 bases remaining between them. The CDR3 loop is CASSLGSGSGANVLTF. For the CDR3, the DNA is TGTGCCAGCAGCTTGGGGTCAGGTTCTGGGGCCAACGTCCTGACTTTC. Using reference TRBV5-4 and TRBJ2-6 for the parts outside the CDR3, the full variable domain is ETGVTQSPTHLIKTRGQQVTLRCSSQSGHNTVSWYQQALGQGPQFIFQYYREEENGRGNFPPRFSGLQFPNYSSELNVNALELDDSALYLCASSLGSGSGANVLTFGAGSRLTVL.

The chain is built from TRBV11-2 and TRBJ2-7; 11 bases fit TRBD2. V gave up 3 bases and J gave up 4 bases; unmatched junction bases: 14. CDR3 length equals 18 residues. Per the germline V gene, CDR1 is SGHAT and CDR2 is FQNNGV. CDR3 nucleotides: TGTGCCAGCAGCTTTGGGACTAGCGGACTGAACATTATTTACGAGCAGTACTTC. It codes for CASSFGTSGLNIIYEQYF.

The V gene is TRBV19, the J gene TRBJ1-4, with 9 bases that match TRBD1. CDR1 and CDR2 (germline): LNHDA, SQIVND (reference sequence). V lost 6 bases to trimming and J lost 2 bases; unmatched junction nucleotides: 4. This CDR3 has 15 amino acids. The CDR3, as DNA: TGTGCCAGTAGGGACAGGGGATCGACTAATGAAAAACTGTTTTTT. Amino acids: CASRDRGSTNEKLFF.

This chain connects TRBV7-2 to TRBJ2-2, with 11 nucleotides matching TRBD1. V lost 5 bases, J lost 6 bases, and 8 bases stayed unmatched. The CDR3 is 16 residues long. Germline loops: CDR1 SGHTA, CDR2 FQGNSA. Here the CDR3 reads CASSPRTGGYSGELFF. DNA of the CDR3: TGTGCCAGCAGCCCCCGGACAGGGGGCTACTCCGGGGAGCTGTTTTTT.

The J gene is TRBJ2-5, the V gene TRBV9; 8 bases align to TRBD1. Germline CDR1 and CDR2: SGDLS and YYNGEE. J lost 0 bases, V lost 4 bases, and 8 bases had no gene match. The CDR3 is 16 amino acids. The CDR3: CASSIRSGGYQETQYF. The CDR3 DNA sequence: TGTGCCAGCAGCATAAGATCAGGGGGCTACCAAGAGACCCAGTACTTC.

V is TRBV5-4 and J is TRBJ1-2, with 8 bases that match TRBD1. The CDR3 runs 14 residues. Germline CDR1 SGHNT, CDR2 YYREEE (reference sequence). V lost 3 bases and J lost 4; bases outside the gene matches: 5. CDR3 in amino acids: CASSSYTGGYGYTF. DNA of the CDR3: TGTGCCAGCAGCTCCTATACAGGGGGCTATGGCTACACCTTC. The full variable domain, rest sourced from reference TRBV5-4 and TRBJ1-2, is ETGVTQSPTHLIKTRGQQVTLRCSSQSGHNTVSWYQQALGQGPQFIFQYYREEENGRGNFPPRFSGLQFPNYSSELNVNALELDDSALYLCASSSYTGGYGYTFGSGTRLTVV.

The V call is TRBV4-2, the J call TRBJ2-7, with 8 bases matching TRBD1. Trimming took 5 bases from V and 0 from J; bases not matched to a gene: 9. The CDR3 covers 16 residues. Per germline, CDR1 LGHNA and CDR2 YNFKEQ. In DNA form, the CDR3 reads TGTGCCAGCAGCAGGCTCGGACAGGGAAGCTCCTACGAGCAGTACTTC. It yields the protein CASSRLGQGSSYEQYF.

The CDR3 DNA sequence: TGCGCCAGCAGCCAAGTTGGCGACAGAATCGGGCAGTACTTC. The encoded protein is CASSQVGDRIGQYF. The chain employs TRBV4-1 and TRBJ2-7, with D possibly TRBD1 on 5 matching bases. In germline, CDR1 is MGHRA, CDR2 YSYEKL. This CDR3 is built from 14 residues. Between the trimmed V and J ends, which lost 1 base and 9 bases, there was a span of 16 bases.

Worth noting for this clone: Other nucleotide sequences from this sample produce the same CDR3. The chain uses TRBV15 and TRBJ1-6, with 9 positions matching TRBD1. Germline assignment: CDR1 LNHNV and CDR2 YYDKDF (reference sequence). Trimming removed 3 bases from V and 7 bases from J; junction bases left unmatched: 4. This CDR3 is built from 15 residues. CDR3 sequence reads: CATSRTGTGNSPLHF. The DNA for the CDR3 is TGTGCCACCAGCAGGACCGGGACAGGGAATTCACCCCTCCACTTT.

The CDR3: CASTRQGEYTGELFF. As DNA, the CDR3 is TGTGCCAGCACGAGACAGGGGGAGTACACCGGGGAGCTGTTTTTT. The chain is built from TRBV5-5 and TRBJ2-2, with 9 bases identical to TRBD1. CDR3 length: 15 amino acids. The germline V gene has CDR1 SGHKS and CDR2 YYEKEE (reference sequence). Germline trimming cut 6 bases from V and 3 bases from J; bases unmatched to any gene: 6.

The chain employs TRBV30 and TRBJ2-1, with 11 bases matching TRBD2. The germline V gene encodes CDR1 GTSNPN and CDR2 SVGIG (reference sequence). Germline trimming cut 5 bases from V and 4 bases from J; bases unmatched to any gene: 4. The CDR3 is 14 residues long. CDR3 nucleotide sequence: TGTGCCTGGGTCGGGACTAGCGGTTACAATGAGCAGTTCTTC. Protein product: CAWVGTSGYNEQFF.

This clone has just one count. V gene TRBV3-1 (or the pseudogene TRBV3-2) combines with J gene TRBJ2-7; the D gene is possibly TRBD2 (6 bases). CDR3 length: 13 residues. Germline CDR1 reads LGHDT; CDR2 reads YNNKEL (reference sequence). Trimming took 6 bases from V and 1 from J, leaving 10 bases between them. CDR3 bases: TGTGCCAGCAGTCCCGGGACTTCCTACGAGCAGTACTTC. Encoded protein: CASSPGTSYEQYF.

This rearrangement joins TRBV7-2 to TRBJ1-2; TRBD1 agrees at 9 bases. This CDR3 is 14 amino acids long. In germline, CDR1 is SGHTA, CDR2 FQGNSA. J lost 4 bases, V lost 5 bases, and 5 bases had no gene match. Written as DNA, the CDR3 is TGTGCCAGCAGCCCGGGGGGACAGGGCTATGGCTACACCTTC. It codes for CASSPGGQGYGYTF.

CDR3 amino acids: CASSYRQGGGYTF. The CDR3 DNA reads TGTGCCAGCAGTTACCGACAGGGTGGTGGCTACACCTTC. V is TRBV6-2 or TRBV6-3 and J is TRBJ1-2, with TRBD1 matching 7 bases. The V gene end was trimmed by 2 bases and the J gene end by 7 bases; junction bases not matched to a gene: 4. The CDR3 length is 13 residues. Per the germline V gene, CDR1 is MNHEY and CDR2 is SVGEGT.

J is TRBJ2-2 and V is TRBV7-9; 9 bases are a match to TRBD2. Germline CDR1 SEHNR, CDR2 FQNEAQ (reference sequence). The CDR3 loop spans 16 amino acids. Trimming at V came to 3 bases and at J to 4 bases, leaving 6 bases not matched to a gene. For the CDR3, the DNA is TGTGCCAGCAGCTTCACGTTAGCGGGAGTCACCGGGGAGCTGTTTTTT. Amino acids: CASSFTLAGVTGELFF. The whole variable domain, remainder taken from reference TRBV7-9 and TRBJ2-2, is DTGVSQNPRHKITKRGQNVTFRCDPISEHNRLYWYRQTLGQGPEFLTYFQNEAQLEKSRLLSDRFSAERPKGSFSTLEIQRTEQGDSAMYLCASSFTLAGVTGELFFGEGSRLTVL.

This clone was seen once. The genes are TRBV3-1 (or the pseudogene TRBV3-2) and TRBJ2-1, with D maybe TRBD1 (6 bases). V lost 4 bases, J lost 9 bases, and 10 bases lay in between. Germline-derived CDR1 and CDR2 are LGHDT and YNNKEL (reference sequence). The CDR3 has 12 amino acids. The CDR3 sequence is CASSPTGLEQFF. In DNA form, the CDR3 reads TGTGCCAGCAGCCCCACAGGGCTTGAGCAGTTCTTC.